The source of this TCR beta chain is a study of blood T cells in healthy people across ages. The use of a sample-barcoded 5' primer and a J-beta primer mix characterized a second PCR of about 7 to 12 cycles. TCRdb redid the calling of the 5' RACE reads with MiXCR, one entry per CDR3 protein. Of about 1.8 million distinct CDR3 sequences detected, roughly 49% appear once; the ten largest clones hold roughly 2%. Broader study findings: Naive CD4+ cell counts and diversity both ran higher in long-lived than in aged donors.

Of note for this clonotype: What it binds is not known.

This TCR was sampled from a woman in her thirties or forties in good health. Material for sequencing was blood.

The CDR3 bases are TGTGCCATCAGGACGGACAGGGGAGGCAATGAGCAGTTCTTC. Amino acids: CAIRTDRGGNEQFF. J is TRBJ2-1 and V is TRBV10-3, with TRBD1 matching over 9 bases. The CDR3 runs 14 residues. J lost 6 bases, V lost 6 bases, and 6 bases had no gene match. Germline assignment: CDR1 ENHRY and CDR2 SYGVKD.